This passage covers 28 T cell receptor beta chains from one sample sequenced in a study of T-cell reconstitution after alpha-beta-depleted transplantation in children (dated by TCRdb to 2016 to 2018). Interpreted using the paper, the treatment or condition label stands for: allogeneic hematopoietic cell transplantation with graft depleted of TCRalphabeta T cells and CD19 B cells. Receptor libraries were prepared by PCR. Data came from an Illumina HiSeq 2500. TCR library preparation used molecular barcoding, with unique molecular identifiers applied to normalize quantification of the TCRbeta repertoire. TCRdb reran the public reads through fastp at Q25 and MiXCR, keeping productive beta chains. Under each unique CDR3 protein, matching rows form one entry showing the most common genes and DNA. The sample includes a few hundred thousand distinct CDR3 sequences, with over 10% observed a single time. The top ten constitute about 2.2% of the sample.

This sample comprised PBMCs, mostly from graft donor cells, obtained 360 days after TCRalphabeta/CD19-depleted stem cell transplant. All receptors derive from a male patient under 18 who had a stem cell transplant for acute myeloid leukemia, so the T cells may come from the graft donor.

Ten or more counts support this clonotype. V usage is TRBV5-1 and J usage is TRBJ2-1; 10 positions match TRBD2. The CDR3 extends over 15 amino acids. Losses at the gene ends were 4 bases for V and 4 bases for J; bases not matched to a gene: 5. CDR1 and CDR2 from the germline V gene are SGHRS and YFSETQ. CDR3 protein: CASSPPGLAYNEQFF. The CDR3 DNA follows: TGCGCCAGCAGCCCCCCGGGACTAGCGTACAATGAGCAGTTCTTC.

This chain uses TRBV11-2 with TRBJ2-3, with 12 bases that match TRBD2. The trim removed 5 bases at V and 2 bases at J, leaving 11 bases unmatched. The germline CDR1 and CDR2 sequences are SGHAT and FQNNGV. The length of the CDR3 is 18 residues. CDR3 loop: CASSVGTSGSGDTDTQYF. As DNA, the CDR3 is TGTGCCAGCAGCGTCGGGACTAGCGGGTCCGGAGACACAGATACGCAGTATTTT.

In its sample, this clonotype was seen once. The rearrangement links TRBV23-1 to TRBJ2-7; TRBD2 is a possible D gene (6 bases). TRBV23-1 is labeled an ORF, and its function is uncertain. Trimming left V 4 bases short and J 1 base short, with 20 bases between. This CDR3 has 17 amino acids. The CDR3 loop is CASSLLWGSGGSYEQYF. CDR3 nucleotide sequence: TGCGCCAGCAGTCTCCTGTGGGGTTCCGGAGGGTCCTACGAGCAGTACTTC.

The rearrangement joins TRBV10-3 to TRBJ2-1, with TRBD2 matching over 9 bases. V dropped 3 bases and J dropped 6; count of bases not matched to a gene: 6. The CDR3 has 15 residues. Looked up from germline, CDR1 is ENHRY and CDR2 is SYGVKD. CDR3 sequence: CAISDWGGRGNEQFF. The CDR3 nucleotides read TGTGCCATCAGTGACTGGGGCGGGAGGGGCAATGAGCAGTTCTTC.

This clonotype appeared a few times. The V call is TRBV20-1, the J call TRBJ2-3, with TRBD2 matching 7 bases. The germline gives CDR1 DFQATT, CDR2 SNEGSKA (reference sequence). Trimming took 5 bases from V and 6 from J; bases not matched to a gene: 14. This CDR3 has 15 residues. The CDR3 reads CSAASGTTAYDTQYF. The CDR3 DNA sequence: TGCAGTGCTGCGTCCGGGACTACCGCTTACGATACGCAGTATTTT.

This clonotype has more than one count but fewer than ten. This chain joins TRBV9 and TRBJ2-2, with D unclear. Between the trimmed V and J ends, which lost 2 bases and 0 bases, there was a span of 8 bases. The CDR3 is 15 residues long. In germline, CDR1 is SGDLS, CDR2 YYNGEE. This CDR3 is CASSVVLSNTGELFF. The CDR3 DNA is TGTGCCAGCAGCGTCGTCCTTTCGAACACCGGGGAGCTGTTTTTT. Drawing the rest from reference TRBV9 and TRBJ2-2, the complete variable domain is DSGVTQTPKHLITATGQRVTLRCSPRSGDLSVYWYQQSLDQGLQFLIQYYNGEERAKGNILERFSAQQFPDLHSELNLSSLELGDSALYFCASSVVLSNTGELFFGEGSRLTVL.

The rearrangement uses TRBV7-3 and TRBJ2-3, with TRBD2 matching 8 bases. CDR1 and CDR2 (germline): SGHTA, FQGTGA. After removal of 6 bases from V and 5 bases from J, the junction contained 13 bases not matched to a gene. The CDR3 runs 16 residues. The CDR3 spells CASRPGLALGQDTQYF. DNA of the CDR3: TGTGCCAGCAGGCCCGGACTAGCTTTAGGACAAGATACGCAGTATTTT.

This clonotype has more than one count but fewer than ten. The genes are TRBV20-1 and TRBJ2-7; possibly TRBD2 for D (6 bases). Trimming removed 3 bases from V and 2 bases from J, with 11 bases in between. This CDR3 has 13 amino acids. Germline V gives CDR1 DFQATT, CDR2 SNEGSKA (reference sequence). As DNA, the CDR3 is TGCAGTGCTAGCGGGGGTCCCCCCTACGAGCAGTACTTC. Amino acid sequence: CSASGGPPYEQYF.

J is TRBJ2-5 and V is TRBV7-3; D perhaps matches TRBD2 (6 bases). CDR1 and CDR2 from the germline V gene are SGHTA and FQGTGA. V lost 6 bases and J lost 5, with 13 bases in between. CDR3 size: 13 residues. The CDR3 is CASSAGPLETQYF. For the CDR3, the DNA is TGTGCCAGCAGTGCGGGACCACTTGAGACCCAGTACTTC.

The chain recombines TRBV7-2 with TRBJ2-3, with 14 bases that match TRBD2. The CDR3 loop spans 16 amino acids. Trimming took 5 bases from V and 13 from J; bases not matched to a gene: 14. Germline CDR1 is SGHTA and CDR2 is FQGNSA. The DNA for the CDR3 is TGTGCCAGCAGCATCGGACTAGCGGGAGGACCGGGATTCGAGTATTTT. As protein: CASSIGLAGGPGFEYF.

This clonotype occurred many times. The chain has TRBV6-5 and TRBJ2-3, with TRBD1 matching over 7 bases. V shed 5 bases, J shed 0 bases, and the junction held 8 bases outside the gene matches. Germline V CDR1 and CDR2: MNHEY, SVGAGI. This CDR3 spans 16 amino acids. CDR3 residues: CASSPDRPFSTDTQYF. CDR3 bases: TGTGCCAGCAGTCCGGACAGGCCTTTCAGCACAGATACGCAGTATTTT.

This clonotype has only a few counts. The chain joins TRBV28 to TRBJ2-4, with 13 bases that match TRBD2. The CDR3 is made up of 16 amino acids. V lost 11 bases and J lost 0; bases outside the gene matches: 7. Germline CDR1 and CDR2: MDHEN and SYDVKM. Written as DNA, the CDR3 is TGTGCCTCGGGACTAGCGGGATCTCCAGCCAAAAACATTCAGTACTTC. Translating it yields CASGLAGSPAKNIQYF.

The chain has TRBV28 and TRBJ2-1; 11 bases are shared with TRBD2. V was clipped by 7 bases and J by 1 base; unmatched bases: 15. Germline V lookup: CDR1 MDHEN, CDR2 SYDVKM. This CDR3 spans 19 amino acids. The CDR3 protein is CASTLSVIAGGFSYNEQFF. The DNA of the CDR3 is TGTGCCAGCACCCTATCTGTTATAGCGGGAGGGTTTTCCTACAATGAGCAGTTCTTC.

This clonotype has a count of ten or more. The V and J genes are TRBV27 and TRBJ2-3, with D perhaps matching TRBD1 or TRBD2 (6 bases each). V lost 3 bases, J lost 5 bases, and 15 bases lay in between. Per the germline V gene, CDR1 is MNHEY and CDR2 is SMNVEV (reference sequence). The CDR3 has 15 residues. The CDR3 sequence: CASSFLGGWVDTQYF. The CDR3 DNA is TGTGCCAGCAGTTTTCTGGGGGGCTGGGTAGATACGCAGTATTTT.

This clonotype occurred many times. The chain combines TRBV28 with TRBJ2-3; D may be TRBD2 (7 bases). Germline CDR1 is MDHEN and CDR2 is SYDVKM. CDR3 size: 15 residues. CDR3 bases: TGTGGCACGAGGGGGGGGGAGCCTTACACAGATACGCAGTATTTT. Amino acid sequence: CGTRGGEPYTDTQYF.

This clonotype was counted only a few times. The chain employs TRBV12-3 or TRBV12-4 and TRBJ2-7, with 7 bases aligning to TRBD2. J lost 1 base, V lost 7 bases, and 13 bases had no gene match. This CDR3 contains 16 residues. This CDR3 reads CASTIQTSPNSYEQYF. DNA for the CDR3: TGTGCCAGCACCATTCAGACTAGCCCGAATTCCTACGAGCAGTACTTC.

This clonotype was picked up a small number of times. The chain combines TRBV9 with TRBJ2-1, with no clear D. V lost 0 bases to trimming and J lost 8 bases, with 9 bases between them. This CDR3 spans 13 amino acids. The V gene's germline CDR1 is SGDLS and CDR2 YYNGEE. The CDR3 DNA follows: TGTGCCAGCAGCGTAGCTGGTTTCTATGAGCAGTTCTTC. It encodes CASSVAGFYEQFF.

With regard to this clonotype: One junction end does not reproduce the germline sequence, and a read error may be involved. The chain employs TRBV19 and TRBJ2-4; unclear D gene. This CDR3 comprises 17 residues. Germline lookup yields CDR1 LNHDA and CDR2 SQIVND (reference sequence). DNA for the CDR3: TGTGCCTGTAGTGCGTTACCGTTCAGGACGGTGGGGAACATTCAGTACTTC. Residues: CACSALPFRTVGNIQYF.

The table lists this clonotype with a few counts. Written as DNA, the CDR3 is TGTGCCAGCAGCTCAAGACTAGCGGGAGGTGGGGAGGGCTCCTACAATGAGCAGTTCTTC. Its translation is CASSSRLAGGGEGSYNEQFF. V usage is TRBV11-2 and J usage is TRBJ2-1, with 13 bases lining up with TRBD2. Losses at the gene ends were 4 bases for V and 0 bases for J; bases not matched to a gene: 12. CDR1 and CDR2 from the germline V gene are SGHAT and FQNNGV. The CDR3 length is 20 residues.

The chain has TRBV3-1 and TRBJ2-1, with a possible D match to TRBD2 (6 bases). Between the trimmed V and J ends, which lost 0 bases and 7 bases, there was a span of 13 bases. The CDR3 runs to 15 residues. Germline V lookup: CDR1 LGHDT, CDR2 YNNKEL (reference sequence). The CDR3 DNA reads as TGTGCCAGCAGCCAAGACGAGACTAGGCGTAATGAGCAGTTCTTC. Amino acids: CASSQDETRRNEQFF.

A few counts support this clonotype. V is TRBV11-2 and J is TRBJ2-1; 10 bases line up with TRBD2. Germline V CDR1 and CDR2: SGHAT, FQNNGV. This CDR3 comprises 18 residues. After removal of 2 bases from V and 7 bases from J, the junction contained 14 bases not matched to a gene. Written as DNA, the CDR3 is TGTGCCAGCAGCTTATTTATCTTGGCTAGCGGGAGTGGTAATGAGCAGTTCTTC. Its protein is CASSLFILASGSGNEQFF.

This clonotype has more than one count but fewer than ten. The chain uses TRBV6-2 or TRBV6-3 and TRBJ2-7; D remains ambiguous. The CDR3 runs to 13 residues. Trimming left V 5 bases short and J 1 base short, with 9 bases between. Germline CDR1 reads MNHEY; CDR2 reads SVGEGT. The CDR3 loop reads CASSRLVSYEQYF. CDR3 coding DNA: TGTGCCAGCAGTAGGCTAGTGTCCTACGAGCAGTACTTC.

This clonotype was picked up a small number of times. The V and J genes are TRBV6-2 or TRBV6-3 and TRBJ2-7; 7 bases fit TRBD1. J was trimmed by 1 base and V by 0 bases; bases with no gene match: 6. CDR1 MNHEY and CDR2 SVGEGT come from the germline V gene. The CDR3 contains 16 residues. This CDR3 is CASSYSGQPLSYEQYF. The CDR3, as DNA: TGTGCCAGCAGTTACTCGGGACAGCCTTTATCCTACGAGCAGTACTTC.

Points on this clonotype: One base away lies a much larger clone, so this may be a sequencing read error. The chain has TRBV29-1 and TRBJ2-7; unclear D gene. The CDR3 sequence is 12 residues long. Germline V gene data show CDR1 as SQVTM and CDR2 as ANQGSEA. The CDR3 nucleotides read TGCAGCTTTGAAGACCGTGCTACCGAGCAGTACTTC. Translated, it gives CSFEDRATEQYF.

This clonotype was recorded at least ten times. The gene calls are TRBV12-3 or TRBV12-4 and TRBJ2-5, with 12 positions matching TRBD2. The CDR3 consists of 15 residues. With 5 bases clipped from V and 5 bases from J, the junction kept 6 bases outside the gene matches. The CDR3 coding sequence is TGTGCCAGCAGTCCTACTAGCGGGAGGACGGAGACCCAGTACTTC. Amino acid sequence: CASSPTSGRTETQYF.

In its sample, this clonotype was seen a few times. The chain has TRBV7-9 and TRBJ2-7, with TRBD2 matching 12 bases. Germline loops: CDR1 SEHNR, CDR2 FQNEAQ (reference sequence). Trimming removed 6 bases from V and 1 base from J; junction bases left unmatched: 10. This CDR3 contains 17 residues. CDR3 nucleotides: TGTGCCAGCAGTCGACTTACCGGACTAGCGGGGTCCTACGAGCAGTACTTC. Translating gives CASSRLTGLAGSYEQYF. Using reference TRBV7-9 and TRBJ2-7 for the parts outside the CDR3, the full variable domain is DTGVSQNPRHKITKRGQNVTFRCDPISEHNRLYWYRQTLGQGPEFLTYFQNEAQLEKSRLLSDRFSAERPKGSFSTLEIQRTEQGDSAMYLCASSRLTGLAGSYEQYFGPGTRLTVT.

This clonotype was counted a few times. This sequence joins TRBV2 and TRBJ2-7, with D possibly matching TRBD1 (6 bases). This CDR3 spans 15 amino acids. V was trimmed by 8 bases and J by 3 bases, leaving 20 bases between them. CDR1 SNHLY and CDR2 FYNNEI come from the germline V gene. The CDR3 DNA is TGTGCCAGCTTTCGAAGTCGGGGACAATTCTACGAGCAGTACTTC. This codes for CASFRSRGQFYEQYF.

This clonotype appeared many times. The chain carries TRBV6-2 or TRBV6-3 and TRBJ2-1; 9 nucleotides align to TRBD2. V dropped 8 bases and J dropped 6; count of bases not matched to a gene: 5. This CDR3 spans 13 amino acids. Germline CDR1 and CDR2: MNHEY and SVGEGT. Here the CDR3 DNA reads TGTGCCAGCGGCGCGGGAGGGTTCAATGAGCAGTTCTTC. Its translation is CASGAGGFNEQFF.